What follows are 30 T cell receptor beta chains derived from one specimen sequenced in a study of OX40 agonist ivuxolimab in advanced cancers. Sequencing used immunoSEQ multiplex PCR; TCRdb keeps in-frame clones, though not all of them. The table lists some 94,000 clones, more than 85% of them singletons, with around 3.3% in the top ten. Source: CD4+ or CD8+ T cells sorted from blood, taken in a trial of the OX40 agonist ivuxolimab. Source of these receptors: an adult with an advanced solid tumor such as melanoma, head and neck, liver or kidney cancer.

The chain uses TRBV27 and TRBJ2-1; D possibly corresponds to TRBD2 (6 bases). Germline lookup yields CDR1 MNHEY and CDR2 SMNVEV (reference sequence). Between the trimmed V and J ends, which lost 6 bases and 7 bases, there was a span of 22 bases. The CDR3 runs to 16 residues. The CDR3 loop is CASRTSMGRGGNEQFF. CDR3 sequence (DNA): TGTGCCAGCAGGACCTCTATGGGGCGGGGTGGTAATGAGCAGTTCTTC.

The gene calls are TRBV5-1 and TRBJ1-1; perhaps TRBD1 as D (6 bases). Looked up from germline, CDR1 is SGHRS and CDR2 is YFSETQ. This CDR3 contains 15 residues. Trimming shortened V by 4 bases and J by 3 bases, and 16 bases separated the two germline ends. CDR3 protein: CASSLLTGTYTEAFF. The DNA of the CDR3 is TGCGCCAGCAGCCTTTTGACAGGTACCTACACTGAAGCTTTCTTT.

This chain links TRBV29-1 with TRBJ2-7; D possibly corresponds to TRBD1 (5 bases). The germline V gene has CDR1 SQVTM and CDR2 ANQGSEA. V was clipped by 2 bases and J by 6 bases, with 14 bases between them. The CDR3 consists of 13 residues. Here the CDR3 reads CSVETGDSSEQYF. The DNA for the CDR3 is TGCAGCGTTGAAACGGGCGACAGCTCCGAGCAGTACTTC.

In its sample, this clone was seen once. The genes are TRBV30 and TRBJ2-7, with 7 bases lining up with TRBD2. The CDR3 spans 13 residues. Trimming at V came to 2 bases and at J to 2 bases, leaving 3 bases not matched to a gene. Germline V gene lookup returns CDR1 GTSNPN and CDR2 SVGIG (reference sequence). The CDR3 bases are TGTGCCTGGAGTTACGGGGGGACCTACGAGCAGTACTTC. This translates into CAWSYGGTYEQYF.

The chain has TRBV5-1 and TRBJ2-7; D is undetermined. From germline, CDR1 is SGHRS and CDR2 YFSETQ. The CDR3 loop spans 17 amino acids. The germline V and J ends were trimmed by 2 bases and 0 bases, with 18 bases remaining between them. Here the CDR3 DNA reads TGCGCCAGCAGCTTCGACCGTCCTACTCGGAGCTCCTACGAGCAGTACTTC. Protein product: CASSFDRPTRSSYEQYF.

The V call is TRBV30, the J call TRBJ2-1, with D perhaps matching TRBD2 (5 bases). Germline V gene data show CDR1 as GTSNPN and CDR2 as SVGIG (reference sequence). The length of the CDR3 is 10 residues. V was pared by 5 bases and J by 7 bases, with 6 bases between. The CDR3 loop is CAWGENEQFF. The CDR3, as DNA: TGTGCCTGGGGGGAGAATGAGCAGTTCTTC.

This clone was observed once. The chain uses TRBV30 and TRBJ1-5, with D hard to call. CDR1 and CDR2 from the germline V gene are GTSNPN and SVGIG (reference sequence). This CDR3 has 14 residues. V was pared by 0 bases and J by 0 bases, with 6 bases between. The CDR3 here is CAWSVWGSNQPQHF. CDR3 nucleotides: TGTGCCTGGAGTGTATGGGGTAGCAATCAGCCCCAGCATTTT.

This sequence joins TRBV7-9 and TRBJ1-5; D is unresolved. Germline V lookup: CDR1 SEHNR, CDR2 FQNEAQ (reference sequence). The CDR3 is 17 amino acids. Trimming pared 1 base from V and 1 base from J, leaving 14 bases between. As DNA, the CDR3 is TGTGCCAGCAGCTTAGATACGGGGTTGAGGAGCAATCAGCCCCAGCATTTT. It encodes CASSLDTGLRSNQPQHF.

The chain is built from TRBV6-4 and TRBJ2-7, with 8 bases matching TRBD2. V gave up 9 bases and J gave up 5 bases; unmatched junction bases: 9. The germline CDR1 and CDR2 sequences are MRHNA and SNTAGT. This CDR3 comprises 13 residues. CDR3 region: CARTGTRGHEQYF. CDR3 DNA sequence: TGTGCCAGGACCGGGACTAGAGGACACGAGCAGTACTTC.

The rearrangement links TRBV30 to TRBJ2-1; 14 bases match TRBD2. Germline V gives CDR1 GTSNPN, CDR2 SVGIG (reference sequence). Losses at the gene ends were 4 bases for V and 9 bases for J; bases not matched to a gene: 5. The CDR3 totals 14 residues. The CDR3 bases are TGTGCCTGGACGGTGGGACTAGCGGGAGCTGAGCAGTTCTTC. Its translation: CAWTVGLAGAEQFF.

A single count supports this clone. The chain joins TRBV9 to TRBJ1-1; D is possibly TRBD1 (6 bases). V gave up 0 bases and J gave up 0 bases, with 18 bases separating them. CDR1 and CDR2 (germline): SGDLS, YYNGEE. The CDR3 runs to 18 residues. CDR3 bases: TGTGCCAGCAGCGTAGCTCCGTTAGACAGGTCGATGAACACTGAAGCTTTCTTT. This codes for CASSVAPLDRSMNTEAFF.

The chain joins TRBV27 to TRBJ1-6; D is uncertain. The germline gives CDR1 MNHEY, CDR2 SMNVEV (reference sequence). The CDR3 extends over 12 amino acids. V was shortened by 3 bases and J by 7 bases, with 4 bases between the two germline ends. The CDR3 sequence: CASSFENSPLHF. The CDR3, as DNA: TGTGCCAGCAGTTTTGAAAATTCACCCCTCCACTTT.

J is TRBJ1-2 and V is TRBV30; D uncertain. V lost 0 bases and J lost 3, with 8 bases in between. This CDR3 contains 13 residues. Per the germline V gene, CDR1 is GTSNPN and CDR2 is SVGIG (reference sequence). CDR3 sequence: CAWSVRRHYGYTF. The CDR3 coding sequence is TGTGCCTGGAGTGTACGTCGGCACTATGGCTACACCTTC. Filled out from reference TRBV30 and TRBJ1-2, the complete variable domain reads SQTIHQWPATLVQPVGSPLSLECTVEGTSNPNLYWYRQAAGRGLQLLFYSVGIGQISSEVPQNLSASRPQDRQFILSSKKLLLSDSGFYLCAWSVRRHYGYTFGSGTRLTVV.

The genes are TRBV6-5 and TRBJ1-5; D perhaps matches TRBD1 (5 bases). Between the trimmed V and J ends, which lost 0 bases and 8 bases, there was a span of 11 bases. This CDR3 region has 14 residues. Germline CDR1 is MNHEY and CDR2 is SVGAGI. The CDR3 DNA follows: TGTGCCAGCAGTTACTCGATTAGGGGTGAGCCCCAGCATTTT. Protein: CASSYSIRGEPQHF.

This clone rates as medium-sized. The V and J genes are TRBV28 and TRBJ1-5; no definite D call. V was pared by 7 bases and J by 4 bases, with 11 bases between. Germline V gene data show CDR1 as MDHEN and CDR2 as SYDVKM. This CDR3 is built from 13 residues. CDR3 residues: CASTITENQPQHF. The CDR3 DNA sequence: TGTGCCAGCACCATCACCGAAAATCAGCCCCAGCATTTT.

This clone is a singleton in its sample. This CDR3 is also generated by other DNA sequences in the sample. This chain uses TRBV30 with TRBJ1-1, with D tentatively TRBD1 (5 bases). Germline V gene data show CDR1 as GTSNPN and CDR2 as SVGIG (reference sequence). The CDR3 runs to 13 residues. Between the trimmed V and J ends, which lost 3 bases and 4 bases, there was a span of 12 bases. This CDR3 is CAWSPGGSTEAFF. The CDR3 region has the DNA TGTGCCTGGAGCCCGGGGGGTTCCACTGAAGCTTTCTTT.

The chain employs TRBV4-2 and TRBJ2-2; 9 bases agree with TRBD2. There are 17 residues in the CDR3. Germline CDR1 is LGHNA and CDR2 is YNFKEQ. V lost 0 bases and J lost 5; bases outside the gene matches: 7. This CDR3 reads CASSQDGSGRRTGELFF. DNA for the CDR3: TGTGCCAGCAGCCAAGATGGTAGCGGGAGACGGACCGGGGAGCTGTTTTTT.

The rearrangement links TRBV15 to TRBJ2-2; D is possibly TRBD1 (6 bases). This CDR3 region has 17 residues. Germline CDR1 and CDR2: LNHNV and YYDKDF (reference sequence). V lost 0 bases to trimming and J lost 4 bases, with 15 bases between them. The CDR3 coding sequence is TGTGCCACCAGCAGAGATAAGGGACACCTTAGCACCGGGGAGCTGTTTTTT. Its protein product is CATSRDKGHLSTGELFF. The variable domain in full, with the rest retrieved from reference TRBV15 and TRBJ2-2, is DAMVIQNPRYQVTQFGKPVTLSCSQTLNHNVMYWYQQKSSQAPKLLFHYYDKDFNNEADTPDNFQSRRPNTSFCFLDIRSPGLGDTAMYLCATSRDKGHLSTGELFFGEGSRLTVL.

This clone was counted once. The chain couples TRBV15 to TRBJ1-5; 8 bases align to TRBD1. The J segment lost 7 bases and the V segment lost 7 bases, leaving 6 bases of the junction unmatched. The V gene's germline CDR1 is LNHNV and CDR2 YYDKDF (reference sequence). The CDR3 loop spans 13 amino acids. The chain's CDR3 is CATTQDRGQPQHF. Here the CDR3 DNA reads TGTGCCACCACCCAAGACAGGGGACAGCCCCAGCATTTT.

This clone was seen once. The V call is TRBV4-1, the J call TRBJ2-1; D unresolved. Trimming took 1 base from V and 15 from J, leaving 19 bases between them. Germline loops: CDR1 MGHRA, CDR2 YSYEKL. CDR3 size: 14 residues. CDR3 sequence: CASSQASYENSRFF. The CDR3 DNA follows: TGCGCCAGCAGCCAAGCGTCATATGAGAACTCCCGGTTCTTC.

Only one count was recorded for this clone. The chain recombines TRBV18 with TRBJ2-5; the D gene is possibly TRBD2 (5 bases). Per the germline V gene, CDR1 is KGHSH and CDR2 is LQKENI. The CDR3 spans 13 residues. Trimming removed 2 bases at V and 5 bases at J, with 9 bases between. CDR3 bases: TGTGCCAGCTCACCAATTGGGGAGGAGACCCAGTACTTC. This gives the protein CASSPIGEETQYF.

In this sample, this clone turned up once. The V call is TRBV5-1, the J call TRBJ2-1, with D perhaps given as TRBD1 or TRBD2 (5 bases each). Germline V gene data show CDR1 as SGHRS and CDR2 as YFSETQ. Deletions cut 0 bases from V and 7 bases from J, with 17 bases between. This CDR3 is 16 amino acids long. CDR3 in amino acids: CASSLEAPVGVNEQFF. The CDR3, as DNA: TGCGCCAGCAGCTTGGAGGCGCCGGTGGGGGTAAATGAGCAGTTCTTC. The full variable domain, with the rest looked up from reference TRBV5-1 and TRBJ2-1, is KAGVTQTPRYLIKTRGQQVTLSCSPISGHRSVSWYQQTPGQGLQFLFEYFSETQRNKGNFPGRFSGRQFSNSRSEMNVSTLELGDSALYLCASSLEAPVGVNEQFFGPGTRLTVL.

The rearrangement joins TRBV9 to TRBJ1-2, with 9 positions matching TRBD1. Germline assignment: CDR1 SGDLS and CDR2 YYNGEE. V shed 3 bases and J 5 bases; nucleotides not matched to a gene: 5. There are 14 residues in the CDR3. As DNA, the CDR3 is TGTGCCAGCAGCGGAGGGGACAGGGTGTATGGCTACACCTTC. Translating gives CASSGGDRVYGYTF.

The CDR3 DNA follows: TGTGCCAGCAGCCAAGGGACAGGTCCTCTGAACCCGAATGAAAAACTGTTTTTT. It encodes CASSQGTGPLNPNEKLFF. This chain connects TRBV4-2 to TRBJ1-4; 7 bases fit TRBD1. The germline V gene encodes CDR1 LGHNA and CDR2 YNFKEQ. This CDR3 is built from 18 residues. V trimming: 1 base; J trimming: 5 bases; junction bases outside the gene matches: 13.

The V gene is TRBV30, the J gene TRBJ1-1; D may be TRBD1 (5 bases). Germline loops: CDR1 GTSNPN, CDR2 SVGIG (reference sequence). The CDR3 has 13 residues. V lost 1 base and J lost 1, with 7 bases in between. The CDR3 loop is CAWSATGNTEAFF. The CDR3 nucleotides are TGTGCCTGGAGTGCCACAGGGAACACTGAAGCTTTCTTT.

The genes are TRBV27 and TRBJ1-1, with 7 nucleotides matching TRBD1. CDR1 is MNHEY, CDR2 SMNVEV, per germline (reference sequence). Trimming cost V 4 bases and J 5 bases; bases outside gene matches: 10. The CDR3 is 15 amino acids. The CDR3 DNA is TGTGCCAGCAGTTGGACAGGAGACTGGGGGACTGAAGCTTTCTTT. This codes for CASSWTGDWGTEAFF.

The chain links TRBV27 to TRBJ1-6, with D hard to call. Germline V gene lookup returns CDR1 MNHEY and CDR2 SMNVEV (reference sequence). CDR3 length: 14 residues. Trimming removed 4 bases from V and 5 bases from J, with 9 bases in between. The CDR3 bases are TGTGCCAGCAGTTCTTTGGGCAATAATTCACCCCTCCACTTT. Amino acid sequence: CASSSLGNNSPLHF.

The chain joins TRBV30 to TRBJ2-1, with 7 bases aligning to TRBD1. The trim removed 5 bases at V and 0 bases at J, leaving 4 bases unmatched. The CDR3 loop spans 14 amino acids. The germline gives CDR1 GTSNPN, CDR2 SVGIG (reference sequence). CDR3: CAWGDSRSYNEQFF. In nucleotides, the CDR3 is TGTGCCTGGGGGGACAGTCGCTCCTACAATGAGCAGTTCTTC.

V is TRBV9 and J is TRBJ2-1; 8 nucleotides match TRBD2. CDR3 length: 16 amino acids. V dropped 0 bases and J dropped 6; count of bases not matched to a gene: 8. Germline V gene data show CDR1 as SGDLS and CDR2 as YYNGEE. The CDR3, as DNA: TGTGCCAGCAGCGTAGATCTTGGGCTAGCGGGCAATGAGCAGTTCTTC. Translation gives CASSVDLGLAGNEQFF. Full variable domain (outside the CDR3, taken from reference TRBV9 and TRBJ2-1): DSGVTQTPKHLITATGQRVTLRCSPRSGDLSVYWYQQSLDQGLQFLIQYYNGEERAKGNILERFSAQQFPDLHSELNLSSLELGDSALYFCASSVDLGLAGNEQFFGPGTRLTVL.

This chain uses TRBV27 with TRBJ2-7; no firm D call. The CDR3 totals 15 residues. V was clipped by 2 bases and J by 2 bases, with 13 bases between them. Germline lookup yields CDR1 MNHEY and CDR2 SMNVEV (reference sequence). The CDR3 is CASSLRSRPPYEQYF. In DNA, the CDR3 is TGTGCCAGCAGTTTAAGGAGTAGACCCCCCTACGAGCAGTACTTC.